This entry lists 25 T cell receptor beta chains sequenced from one sample in a study of response to subunit inactivated influenza vaccine. TCRdb reprocessed the RT-PCR reads with MiXCR, giving one entry per CDR3 protein. The sample has roughly 790,000 distinct CDR3 sequences; around 21% are singletons. The specimen was PBMCs from blood, collected 5 days after vaccination. The receptor set was obtained from a man aged 50-59 years who received an inactivated influenza vaccine.

This clonotype was detected only a few times. The genes are TRBV5-1 and TRBJ2-1; D may be TRBD1 or TRBD2 (6 bases each). The CDR3 is made up of 14 amino acids. The germline V gene encodes CDR1 SGHRS and CDR2 YFSETQ. With 8 bases removed from V and 0 bases from J, the gap between germline ends came to 12 bases. CDR3: CASHGGGSYNEQFF. The CDR3 DNA reads TGCGCCAGTCACGGAGGGGGCTCCTACAATGAGCAGTTCTTC.

At least ten counts were recorded for this clonotype. This chain connects TRBV28 to TRBJ2-1; TRBD2 aligns across 9 bases. The CDR3 covers 14 residues. J was trimmed by 9 bases and V by 6 bases; bases with no gene match: 9. Germline assignment: CDR1 MDHEN and CDR2 SYDVKM. The CDR3, as DNA: TGTGCCAGCAGCAACAGACTAGCGGCCTTTGAGCAGTTCTTC. The encoded protein is CASSNRLAAFEQFF.

The chain links TRBV6-5 to TRBJ1-4; no definite D call. The CDR3 covers 11 residues. Trimming shortened V by 7 bases and J by 8 bases, and 8 bases separated the two germline ends. Looked up from germline, CDR1 is MNHEY and CDR2 is SVGAGI. The CDR3 DNA sequence: TGTGCCAGCAAAGGCGGGGAAAAACTGTTTTTT. Protein sequence: CASKGGEKLFF.

This clonotype was recorded a few times. The genes are TRBV20-1 and TRBJ2-1, with D perhaps TRBD1 (6 bases). This CDR3 has 15 residues. Deletions cut 0 bases from V and 0 bases from J, with 9 bases between. Per germline, CDR1 DFQATT and CDR2 SNEGSKA (reference sequence). CDR3 coding DNA: TGCAGTGCTAGAGAAACAGGGAGCTCCTACAATGAGCAGTTCTTC. This sequence encodes CSARETGSSYNEQFF.

This clonotype showed up just a few times. This rearrangement joins TRBV29-1 to TRBJ2-5, with D hard to call. CDR1 SQVTM and CDR2 ANQGSEA come from the germline V gene. This CDR3 has 12 residues. V shed 3 bases and J shed 1 base, with 6 bases lying between them. The CDR3 is CSVEQVQETQYF. The CDR3 DNA reads as TGCAGCGTTGAGCAGGTCCAAGAGACCCAGTACTTC.

The chain's CDR3 is CASSFTSANSPLHF. CDR3 sequence (DNA): TGTGCCAGCAGCTTTACCAGCGCTAATTCACCCCTCCACTTT. The chain recombines TRBV7-2 with TRBJ1-6, with D uncertain. V was cut by 3 bases and J by 6 bases, with 9 bases left in between. The CDR3 length is 14 residues. CDR1 and CDR2 (germline): SGHTA, FQGNSA.

This clonotype was counted ten times or more. The chain is built from TRBV5-1 and TRBJ2-7; TRBD1 matches at 9 bases. The CDR3 sequence is 17 residues long. Germline CDR1 is SGHRS and CDR2 is YFSETQ. The trim removed 4 bases at V and 5 bases at J, leaving 16 bases unmatched. The CDR3 bases are TGCGCCAGCAGCCTATTTATTCGACAGGGGGTTCGTAACGAGCAGTACTTC. It codes for CASSLFIRQGVRNEQYF.

The chain carries TRBV12-3 or TRBV12-4 and TRBJ2-3; 8 nucleotides match TRBD2. V lost 3 bases and J lost 6; bases outside the gene matches: 14. CDR3 length: 17 amino acids. The CDR3 DNA is TGTGCCAGCAGTTTGAATCCGGCGGGAGGCGGGAGGGATACGCAGTATTTT. This translates into CASSLNPAGGGRDTQYF.

V gene TRBV27 combines with J gene TRBJ2-3; D is perhaps TRBD2 (6 bases). This CDR3 region has 14 residues. Looked up from germline, CDR1 is MNHEY and CDR2 is SMNVEV (reference sequence). V shed 5 bases and J shed 5 bases, with 14 bases lying between them. DNA of the CDR3: TGTGCCAGCAGTCCGGGGACTGCGGGAGATACGCAGTATTTT. Its protein product is CASSPGTAGDTQYF.

This clonotype has a handful of counts. The chain is built from TRBV7-2 and TRBJ1-5, with 9 bases matching TRBD1. Germline CDR1 SGHTA, CDR2 FQGNSA. This CDR3 contains 12 residues. Trimming cost V 8 bases and J 4 bases; bases outside gene matches: 0. The CDR3 DNA follows: TGTGCCAGCGGGACAGGGAATCAGCCCCAGCATTTT. It translates to CASGTGNQPQHF.

V gene TRBV7-3 combines with J gene TRBJ2-2; 12 nucleotides align to TRBD2. Per germline, CDR1 SGHTA and CDR2 FQGTGA. Trimming at V came to 5 bases and at J to 5 bases, leaving 18 bases not matched to a gene. The CDR3 runs 20 residues. The CDR3 DNA sequence: TGTGCCAGCAGCCTCACGTCATCTAGCGGGAGGGTTGGTCGAACCGGGGAGCTGTTTTTT. This sequence encodes CASSLTSSSGRVGRTGELFF.

This sequence joins TRBV29-1 and TRBJ2-1, with D possibly matching TRBD1 (6 bases). The germline gives CDR1 SQVTM, CDR2 ANQGSEA. The CDR3 spans 13 residues. The V end lost 7 bases, the J end lost 3 bases, and 13 bases lay between the germline ends. The CDR3 reads CSASGTYYNEQFF. The DNA for the CDR3 is TGCAGCGCTTCCGGGACATACTACAATGAGCAGTTCTTC.

This clonotype was detected only a few times. V and J are TRBV6-2 or TRBV6-3 and TRBJ2-7; TRBD2 agrees at 10 bases. The germline V gene has CDR1 MNHEY and CDR2 SVGEGT. The CDR3 has 15 residues. V was clipped by 4 bases and J by 1 base; unmatched bases: 4. For the CDR3, the DNA is TGTGCCAGCAGTTCTAGCGGGAGTGGATCCTACGAGCAGTACTTC. Translated, it gives CASSSSGSGSYEQYF.

This clonotype was recorded a few times. The chain couples TRBV28 to TRBJ2-1; 8 nucleotides align to TRBD2. The germline V gene encodes CDR1 MDHEN and CDR2 SYDVKM. The CDR3 contains 16 residues. With 5 bases clipped from V and 8 bases from J, the junction kept 14 bases outside the gene matches. The CDR3 DNA is TGTGCCAGCAGTACACTAACTAGCGGATGGAAAGATGAGCAGTTCTTC. Protein product: CASSTLTSGWKDEQFF.

The chain employs TRBV7-9 and TRBJ2-5, with D possibly matching TRBD2 (5 bases). The CDR3 is 16 residues long. The germline V gene has CDR1 SEHNR and CDR2 FQNEAQ (reference sequence). V was cut by 0 bases and J by 2 bases, with 13 bases left in between. This CDR3 is CASSLASLADQETQYF. The CDR3 nucleotides are TGTGCCAGCAGCTTAGCTAGTCTAGCCGATCAAGAGACCCAGTACTTC. Supplemented by reference TRBV7-9 and TRBJ2-5, the full variable domain reads DTGVSQNPRHKITKRGQNVTFRCDPISEHNRLYWYRQTLGQGPEFLTYFQNEAQLEKSRLLSDRFSAERPKGSFSTLEIQRTEQGDSAMYLCASSLASLADQETQYFGPGTRLLVL.

This clonotype was found a few times. The rearrangement links TRBV10-3 to TRBJ2-5, with D unclear. V was clipped by 3 bases and J by 5 bases, with 7 bases between them. Germline CDR1 and CDR2: ENHRY and SYGVKD. The CDR3 length is 12 residues. This CDR3 reads CAISERDETQYF. The CDR3 DNA follows: TGTGCCATCAGTGAACGTGATGAGACCCAGTACTTC.

The sample holds a few counts of this clonotype. This chain joins TRBV20-1 and TRBJ2-2; no reliable D call. The CDR3 totals 14 residues. Trimming pared 0 bases from V and 5 bases from J, leaving 10 bases between. Germline CDR1 DFQATT, CDR2 SNEGSKA (reference sequence). The CDR3 DNA reads TGCAGTGCTAGAGATGAGGCCGGGACCGGGGAGCTGTTTTTT. It translates to CSARDEAGTGELFF.

This chain connects TRBV5-1 to TRBJ2-7, with unresolved D. V shed 2 bases and J shed 2 bases, with 11 bases lying between them. From germline, CDR1 is SGHRS and CDR2 YFSETQ. CDR3 size: 14 residues. CDR3 coding DNA: TGCGCCAGCAGCTTCCAGGCAGACGCCTACGAGCAGTACTTC. Residues: CASSFQADAYEQYF.

V and J are TRBV9 and TRBJ1-5, with D perhaps matching TRBD1 (5 bases). This CDR3 has 14 amino acids. V dropped 7 bases and J dropped 2 bases, with 13 bases sitting between them. Looked up from germline, CDR1 is SGDLS and CDR2 is YYNGEE. CDR3 DNA sequence: TGTGCCAGCGGGGGGGGAGGCGGCAATCAGCCCCAGCATTTT. It translates to CASGGGGGNQPQHF.

This chain connects TRBV15 to TRBJ2-7; 9 bases fit TRBD2. The CDR3 length is 15 residues. Germline V gene data show CDR1 as LNHNV and CDR2 as YYDKDF (reference sequence). V shed 0 bases, J shed 3 bases, and the junction held 3 bases outside the gene matches. The CDR3 loop reads CATSRDLAGNYEQYF. The CDR3 DNA reads TGTGCCACCAGCAGAGATCTAGCGGGGAACTACGAGCAGTACTTC.

The chain has TRBV20-1 and TRBJ2-7, with TRBD1 identical over 8 bases. The J segment lost 4 bases and the V segment lost 8 bases, leaving 13 bases of the junction unmatched. CDR1 and CDR2 from the germline V gene are DFQATT and SNEGSKA (reference sequence). The length of the CDR3 is 14 residues. The CDR3 loop reads CSCPGGDRQYEQYF. In DNA form, the CDR3 reads TGCAGTTGTCCGGGCGGGGACAGGCAATACGAGCAGTACTTC.

There are a few counts of this clonotype. The chain carries TRBV15 and TRBJ2-4, with D possibly being TRBD2 (6 bases). This CDR3 comprises 17 residues. Looked up from germline, CDR1 is LNHNV and CDR2 is YYDKDF (reference sequence). V shed 0 bases and J shed 6 bases, with 18 bases lying between them. DNA of the CDR3: TGTGCCACCAGCAGAGATCACCGTCTTTCGGGGGTAAACATTCAGTACTTC. Residues: CATSRDHRLSGVNIQYF.

V and J are TRBV29-1 and TRBJ2-1; 16 positions match TRBD2. The germline gives CDR1 SQVTM, CDR2 ANQGSEA. The CDR3 is made up of 15 amino acids. After removal of 6 bases from V and 6 bases from J, the junction contained 5 bases not matched to a gene. The CDR3 protein is CSVLGTSGRVNEQFF. DNA for the CDR3: TGCAGCGTCCTGGGGACTAGCGGGAGGGTCAATGAGCAGTTCTTC.

The rearrangement uses TRBV6-1 and TRBJ2-1, with TRBD1 as a possible D gene (6 bases). CDR1 MNHNS and CDR2 SASEGT come from the germline V gene. This CDR3 region has 16 residues. The V end was cut by 5 bases, the J end by 1 base, with 15 bases between. The CDR3 region has the DNA TGTGCCAGCAGTCGCCAACAGGGTTATTCCTACAATGAGCAGTTCTTC. Its protein is CASSRQQGYSYNEQFF.

Note on this clonotype: A much larger clone differs from this one at a single base, so this may be a read error. This chain connects TRBV7-9 to TRBJ2-1; tentatively, D is TRBD2 (6 bases). Per the germline V gene, CDR1 is SEHNR and CDR2 is FQNEAQ (reference sequence). CDR3 length: 16 residues. The chain's CDR3 is CASSLALTSSYNEHFF. The CDR3 DNA reads TGTGCCAGCAGCTTAGCTTTAACTAGCAGCTACAATGAGCATTTCTTC.